The source of this T cell receptor (beta chain) is a study of cytomegalovirus exposure and HLA in healthy donors (dated by TCRdb to about 2017). Broadly, across the study: In an earlier analysis of approximately 640 of the donors, 276 Gb of sequence data and about 110 million unique TCR beta sequences from roughly 200 million T cells were reported. An early release covering approximately 600 HLA-typed donors comprised 250 to 350 gigabases of sequencing data and 85 million to 100 million unique TCR sequences. Of the 300 to 400 genotyped donors, over 65% fell in the genetic ancestry cluster associated with self-reported Caucasian donors. The study was designed to test whether signatures of past pathogen exposure could be identified by cataloging public T cell receptors. The study used immunosequencing to profile the T cell repertoires of 670 or so subjects and linked those repertoires to cytomegalovirus serostatus. Along with the approximately 700-subject first cohort, a separate validation cohort of roughly 110 different subjects was used. To predict cytomegalovirus infection status, the study brought together high-throughput TCR immunosequencing, statistical association of individual TCRs with disease status, and machine learning. A later analysis re-examined previously published TCR beta repertoires from hundreds of donors and added high-resolution HLA genotyping to investigate patterns of TCR occurrence. Rather than drawing on any new phenotypic data, the later analysis identified candidate immune exposures from TCR beta sequences and the way those sequences occurred across donors. An earlier analysis of around 540 of the donors applied high-throughput TCR beta sequencing to assess whether each TCR beta V gene segment acted as functional or pseudogenic. Donor age, sex, ethnicity and CMV serostatus were compiled alongside the repertoire data. A later genetic analysis took genome-wide SNP genotypes for about three fifths of the 666 donors and used that subset as a discovery cohort. Every repertoire in the discovery cohort had been generated on one and the same sequencing platform. Both class I and class II loci were covered by HLA typing, at four-digit resolution. Typing coverage varied by locus: 629-630 donors for A, B, C, DRB1 and DQB1; some 520 for DQA1; nearly 610 for DPA1; 450 to 480 for DPB1. Roughly 5 DR-DQ haplotypes were treated as single units for association and clustering because of strong linkage in the cohort. Among almost 400 genotyped donors of the cohort, an average of roughly 240,000 unique TCR beta nucleotide sequences were sequenced per donor, roughly a sixth of them non-productive. Points the paper makes about the study in general: In a later analysis, HLA-associated TCR beta chains were found to be more clonally expanded and to have lower generation probabilities than equally common non-associated chains. When HLA alleles, especially DR and DQ, strongly co-occurred, attributing TCR associations to individual alleles was difficult. Because HLA typing was unavailable for some donors at each locus, only the typed subset was used in association tests. A total of fewer than 200 TCR beta chains were listed by the study as associated with cytomegalovirus. An earlier analysis of approximately 600 of the donors showed that most TCR beta V segments appeared in productive rearrangements either about 87% or about 30% of the time, which broadly matched IMGT annotations. A later analysis associated approximately 17,000 TCR beta sequences with specific HLA alleles at a false discovery rate of 0.05. The authors suggested that the approach could potentially be generalized to other disease states and immunological phenotypes. A group of highly shared sequence variants was considered likely to be a technical artifact of the sequencing pipeline. Roughly uniform sequencing depth across donors was assumed in presence/absence analyses, although this assumption may not hold. In a later genetic analysis, a missense DCLRE1C variant was associated with V-gene and J-gene trimming of TCR beta chains, and the association was replicated in an independent cohort. In vitro tests confirmed that a few of the cytomegalovirus-associated TCR beta chains recognize cytomegalovirus antigens. CMV serostatus was the only immune exposure information available for the cohort. Correlated functional status among segregating V segments might be attributable to linkage disequilibrium, but an unknown experimental factor could not be ruled out. Most TCR sequences were observed very rarely across donors, whereas some public TCRs were present in many individuals. Several of the top co-occurrence clusters appeared to be linked to parvovirus B19, influenza, CMV and Epstein-Barr virus, according to a later analysis. In a later genetic analysis, fewer N-insertions in productive TCRs were reported among donors in an Asian-associated ancestry cluster than the roughly 710-donor mean. In both the original and validation cohorts, the classifier was reported to diagnose cytomegalovirus status with high specificity and sensitivity. The cohort was sequenced for TCR beta chains only, and without alpha or paired-chain data the features that could be detected were limited. A further reported finding was that TCR beta sequences accurately predicted the HLA-A and HLA-B alleles for most subjects in the first cohort. The earlier analysis of 450 to 700 of the donors excluded approximately 17 rarely observed V segments, including chromosome 9 orphons, because counts were too low. In a later analysis, TCR association rates were found to vary across HLA loci, with the most associated TCRs seen for DRB1 alleles and the fewest for HLA-C alleles. A later analysis found that most CMV-associated TCR beta chains appeared HLA-restricted, with HLA associations seemingly driven largely by CMV exposure.

In total, over 600 healthy bone marrow donors made up the cohort. Cohort members were all nominally healthy when sampled, although unrecorded immune exposures were likely present. The donor was CMV seronegative and was included in the group of around 320 seronegative cohort members. Each donor provided a peripheral blood sample, and peripheral blood mononuclear cells were used for TCR beta sequencing. Genomic DNA was extracted from the blood cell samples with the Qiagen DNeasy Blood Extraction Kit. Library construction relied on the immunoSEQ multiplex PCR assay. The multiplex PCR relied on a mix of 60 forward primers for TCR Vbeta segments and 13 reverse primers for TCR Jbeta segments. The CDR3 region of rearranged TCR beta genes was amplified from genomic DNA with a multiplex PCR assay. Amplified TCR beta libraries were sequenced as 87-base-pair reads on the Illumina HiSeq System. The study's own analysis went as follows. A later analysis counted about 80 million unique TCR beta chains across the 670 or so repertoires, and roughly 9.9 million of these chains were shared by at least two donors. Raw reads were error-corrected and collapsed into unique sequences by a nearest-neighbor algorithm in which closely related sequences were merged to remove PCR and sequencing errors. CDR3 sequences were aligned to IMGT reference sequences to assign V, D and J gene segments. For a sequence to be retained, a match of at least six nucleotides was required to both a V gene segment and a J gene segment. Rearrangements were called productive when the CDR3 lacked stop codons and stayed in frame with V and J; all others were non-productive. Following IMGT convention, CDR3 was defined as the stretch from the second conserved V-encoded cysteine to the conserved J-encoded phenylalanine. In an earlier analysis of some 550 of the donors, sequences lacking an unambiguous match to a single V gene segment were excluded. An earlier analysis of several hundred of the donors classified V segments as functional when productive rearrangements were above 56.7% and as segregating when the standard deviation between donors was above 5%. To diagnose cytomegalovirus status from the catalog of TCR beta chain sequences, a statistical classification framework was built. In a later analysis, TCR nucleotide sequences were compared against IMGT/GENE-DB human TR gene sequences so that V and J genes could be assigned. Using the TCRdist pipeline, a later analysis assigned CDR3 sequences along with most-parsimonious VDJ recombination scenarios. In a later analysis, every TCR beta chain was defined by the combination of its CDR3 amino acid sequence and its V-gene family, and reads without a unique V-gene family were dropped. As a way to deal with suspected cross-contamination and a sequencing artifact, a later analysis dropped nearly 600 nucleotide sequences that were highly shared and had low generation probability. A later analysis calculated a clonal expansion index for each public chain from normalized within-repertoire ranks of inferred template counts. In a later analysis, generation probabilities were computed with a VDJ recombination model fitted to out-of-frame rearrangements, and the resulting probabilities were checked against IGoR. In a later analysis, TCR-TCR, TCR-HLA and TCR-CMV co-occurrence was scored with hypergeometric tests, and a repertoire-size bias correction was applied to TCR pairs. False discovery rates were estimated in a later analysis by permuting HLA or CMV assignments 20 times. In a later analysis, co-occurring TCRs were grouped with DBSCAN, and TCRdist sequence similarity was added when clustering was performed within HLA-allele-positive subsets. For co-occurrence clustering, repertoires with fewer than 30,000 or more than 120,000 public chains were excluded, along with about five repertoires with anomalous nucleotide sharing. Sourced from immuneACCESS, this table was stored by TCRdb with only in-frame sequences that have V and J called. A share of the clones is absent; for the studies checked, an unresolved V gene accounts for under half, and the remainder has no known explanation. The V and J calls and the clone size are those of that table, but D and trimming were determined from the DNA. Within this sample are around 260,000 clones, with over 70% of them counted one time only. Together, the top ten hold less than 0.4% of the sample.

As concerns this clone: It lacks a known antigen. No much larger clone is present one base from it, and per-base qualities are unavailable. The same CDR3 arises from other DNA sequences in this sample as well.

Specimen: PBMCs. This TCR came from a girl aged 2-10 years in good health and CMV-seronegative.

The DNA sequence follows: TGCGCCAGCAGCAGAAAGAACAGGGAAAGCTCCTACGAGCAGTACTTC. This is translated as CASSRKNRESSYEQYF. This chain is built from TRBV5-1 and TRBJ2-7; D gene: possibly TRBD1, on 6 matching bases. Via the germline V gene, CDR1 is SGHRS and CDR2 YFSETQ. The trim is 4 bases for V and 0 bases for J, with a gap of 17 bases between the germline ends. The CDR3 sequence holds 16 residues, the cysteine and phenylalanine included. Only the CDR3 region is kept as DNA, spanning 48 bases read in frame from base 1.